These 21 T cell receptor beta chains share one sample of origin, sequenced in a study of shared clonotypes between healthy human individuals. Repertoires were generated with immunoSEQ multiplex PCR, while TCRdb's copy carries only in-frame clones and drops some. The table shows roughly 2 million clones, with 95% occurring only once. The sequenced sample consisted of naive CD4+ T cells sorted from blood. As to subset: CD45RA+ positively selected. The receptors were gathered from a man aged 18 to 35 in good health.

This chain connects TRBV30 to TRBJ2-6; D possibly corresponds to TRBD1 (6 bases). Germline-derived CDR1 and CDR2 are GTSNPN and SVGIG (reference sequence). The CDR3 spans 14 residues. V was cut by 3 bases and J by 11 bases, with 17 bases left in between. DNA of the CDR3: TGTGCCTGGAGGAAGGACAGTCTTGACTACGTCCTGACTTTC. The encoded protein is CAWRKDSLDYVLTF.

This chain uses TRBV5-1 with TRBJ2-1; TRBD1 matches at 8 bases. V gave up 3 bases and J gave up 3 bases; unmatched junction bases: 2. Looked up from germline, CDR1 is SGHRS and CDR2 is YFSETQ. The CDR3 spans 14 residues. The CDR3 DNA is TGCGCCAGCAGCTCCGGGACAGGCTACAATGAGCAGTTCTTC. It codes for CASSSGTGYNEQFF.

A remark on this clone: This sample also contains other DNA sequences that code for the same CDR3. This rearrangement joins TRBV5-1 to TRBJ1-1; 7 nucleotides align to TRBD1. Losses at the gene ends were 3 bases for V and 4 bases for J; bases not matched to a gene: 3. The CDR3 extends over 13 amino acids. Germline loops: CDR1 SGHRS, CDR2 YFSETQ. Here the CDR3 reads CASSSRGSTEAFF. The DNA for the CDR3 is TGCGCCAGCAGCTCCAGGGGGAGCACTGAAGCTTTCTTT. Drawing the rest from reference TRBV5-1 and TRBJ1-1, the complete variable domain is KAGVTQTPRYLIKTRGQQVTLSCSPISGHRSVSWYQQTPGQGLQFLFEYFSETQRNKGNFPGRFSGRQFSNSRSEMNVSTLELGDSALYLCASSSRGSTEAFFGQGTRLTVV.

This sequence joins TRBV6-1 and TRBJ2-7; 9 bases map to TRBD2. Germline V gene sequence: CDR1 MNHNS, CDR2 SASEGT. This CDR3 comprises 15 residues. Losses at the gene ends were 10 bases for V and 0 bases for J; bases not matched to a gene: 10. The DNA of the CDR3 is TGTGCCACCTTAGCGGGAGCGAGTAGCTCCTACGAGCAGTACTTC. It is translated as CATLAGASSSYEQYF.

The chain recombines TRBV29-1 with TRBJ1-6; D may be TRBD1 (6 bases). Germline CDR1 reads SQVTM; CDR2 reads ANQGSEA. V lost 6 bases, J lost 0 bases, and 12 bases lay in between. This CDR3 has 15 residues. CDR3 DNA: TGCAGCGTGGGACACCCGAGCTCCTATAATTCACCCCTCCACTTT. Encoded protein: CSVGHPSSYNSPLHF.

The V and J genes are TRBV5-1 and TRBJ2-7, with 7 bases fitting TRBD2. Germline CDR1 SGHRS, CDR2 YFSETQ. The CDR3 is 15 amino acids. Trimming at V came to 4 bases and at J to 7 bases, leaving 14 bases not matched to a gene. The CDR3 loop is CASSATGTTIREQYF. The CDR3 DNA reads as TGCGCCAGCAGCGCAACCGGGACTACCATAAGAGAGCAGTACTTC.

The genes are TRBV6-5 and TRBJ2-7; D possibly uses TRBD1 or TRBD2 (5 bases each). V gave up 6 bases and J gave up 3 bases, with 12 bases separating them. This CDR3 is 13 amino acids long. Per germline, CDR1 MNHEY and CDR2 SVGAGI. The CDR3 loop reads CASRRDLSYEQYF. For the CDR3, the DNA is TGTGCCAGCAGGAGGGACCTTAGCTACGAGCAGTACTTC.

CDR3 residues: CASSLALADTEAFF. The DNA for the CDR3 is TGTGCCAGCAGCTTAGCGCTGGCGGACACTGAAGCTTTCTTT. V gene TRBV7-9 combines with J gene TRBJ1-1, with no clear D. The CDR3 covers 14 residues. V dropped 0 bases and J dropped 3 bases, with 8 bases sitting between them. Germline assignment: CDR1 SEHNR and CDR2 FQNEAQ (reference sequence).

This chain joins TRBV6-6 and TRBJ1-2; D is uncertain. V gave up 2 bases and J gave up 6 bases, with 13 bases separating them. Per germline, CDR1 MNHNY and CDR2 SVGAGI (reference sequence). The CDR3 runs to 14 residues. The CDR3 protein is CASSYSTSSNGYTF. CDR3 nucleotides: TGTGCCAGCAGTTACAGTACGTCGTCTAATGGCTACACCTTC.

The chain couples TRBV30 to TRBJ2-7; D call uncertain. Trimming removed 1 base from V and 2 bases from J, with 9 bases in between. Germline V gene sequence: CDR1 GTSNPN, CDR2 SVGIG (reference sequence). This CDR3 is built from 13 residues. The CDR3 bases are TGTGCCTGGAGTGGAGAAGCCCCCTACGAGCAGTACTTC. It is translated as CAWSGEAPYEQYF.

This clone is a singleton in its sample. The chain has TRBV27 and TRBJ1-4; D uncertain. The CDR3 runs 18 residues. Per germline, CDR1 MNHEY and CDR2 SMNVEV (reference sequence). V lost 6 bases and J lost 0, with 20 bases in between. As DNA, the CDR3 is TGTGCCAGCAGGACCTCGCCGCGGACGAGTGCAACTAATGAAAAACTGTTTTTT. Its translation: CASRTSPRTSATNEKLFF.

The V gene is TRBV28, the J gene TRBJ2-1; 7 bases line up with TRBD2. Germline CDR1 and CDR2: MDHEN and SYDVKM. This CDR3 is built from 17 residues. J gave up 5 bases and V 8 bases, and 18 bases lay outside the gene matches. The CDR3 DNA follows: TGTGCCAGCGGAATGGGTTTACTAGCGTTGGATGACAATGAGCAGTTCTTC. As protein: CASGMGLLALDDNEQFF. Variable domain in full (rest from reference TRBV28 and TRBJ2-1): DVKVTQSSRYLVKRTGEKVFLECVQDMDHENMFWYRQDPGLGLRLIYFSYDVKMKEKGDIPEGYSVSREKKERFSLILESASTNQTSMYLCASGMGLLALDDNEQFFGPGTRLTVL.

The genes are TRBV2 and TRBJ1-6, with D perhaps matching TRBD1 (5 bases). The V end was cut by 7 bases, the J end by 7 bases, with 8 bases between. This CDR3 contains 12 residues. CDR1 SNHLY and CDR2 FYNNEI come from the germline V gene. The CDR3 here is CASNSGNSPLHF. The CDR3 DNA follows: TGTGCCAGCAATTCAGGGAATTCACCCCTCCACTTT.

This chain joins TRBV6-5 and TRBJ2-5; a weak D match, TRBD2 (5 bases). The CDR3 spans 14 residues. The V end was cut by 6 bases, the J end by 4 bases, with 15 bases between. Germline lookup yields CDR1 MNHEY and CDR2 SVGAGI. The CDR3: CASRNPVGRETQYF. CDR3 coding DNA: TGTGCCAGCAGAAACCCGGTGGGGAGAGAGACCCAGTACTTC.

This rearrangement joins TRBV10-1 to TRBJ2-7, with D hard to call. V was clipped by 4 bases and J by 2 bases, with 9 bases between them. CDR1 and CDR2 from the germline V gene are WNHNN and SYGVQD (reference sequence). The CDR3 is 13 amino acids. The CDR3 nucleotides read TGCGCCAGCAGTGGTAGTGGAACCTACGAGCAGTACTTC. Protein sequence: CASSGSGTYEQYF.

This rearrangement joins TRBV28 to TRBJ2-7; 9 bases fit TRBD1. Looked up from germline, CDR1 is MDHEN and CDR2 is SYDVKM. CDR3 length equals 14 residues. The J segment lost 2 bases and the V segment lost 7 bases, leaving 6 bases of the junction unmatched. CDR3 sequence (DNA): TGTGCCAGCATACCGGGACAGGGCCCCTACGAGCAGTACTTC. This sequence encodes CASIPGQGPYEQYF.

The chain is built from TRBV28 and TRBJ1-2; possible D gene TRBD1, 5 bases. Trimming pared 5 bases from V and 6 bases from J, leaving 19 bases between. The CDR3 is 15 residues long. Germline lookup yields CDR1 MDHEN and CDR2 SYDVKM. CDR3 residues: CASSRVALGRDGYTF. In DNA form, the CDR3 reads TGTGCCAGCAGTCGCGTTGCCCTGGGGCGCGATGGCTACACCTTC.

V gene TRBV6-1 combines with J gene TRBJ1-5, with TRBD1 as a possible D gene (6 bases). CDR1 and CDR2 from the germline V gene are MNHNS and SASEGT. Trimming pared 5 bases from V and 5 bases from J, leaving 10 bases between. The CDR3 spans 13 residues. The CDR3 here is CASSTHRDQPQHF. The DNA for the CDR3 is TGTGCCAGCAGTACCCACAGGGATCAGCCCCAGCATTTT.

V usage is TRBV6-5 and J usage is TRBJ1-2, with 8 nucleotides matching TRBD1. Germline assignment: CDR1 MNHEY and CDR2 SVGAGI. V trimming: 5 bases; J trimming: 7 bases; junction bases outside the gene matches: 9. The CDR3 is 14 residues long. As DNA, the CDR3 is TGTGCCAGCAGTAGACAGGGGAAAGGTTCTGGCTACACCTTC. Encoded protein: CASSRQGKGSGYTF.

This chain uses TRBV18 with TRBJ1-4; D remains ambiguous. This CDR3 has 11 residues. V lost 6 bases and J 5 bases, leaving 4 bases between the germline ends. Germline V gene lookup returns CDR1 KGHSH and CDR2 LQKENI. Written as DNA, the CDR3 is TGTGCCAGCTCCCCCAATGAAAAACTGTTTTTT. It yields the protein CASSPNEKLFF.

The chain combines TRBV9 with TRBJ2-7; 11 bases align to TRBD2. Trimming removed 4 bases from V and 7 bases from J; junction bases left unmatched: 7. The CDR3 is 14 residues long. In germline, CDR1 is SGDLS, CDR2 YYNGEE. In DNA form, the CDR3 reads TGTGCCAGCAGCCCCGTCCTAGCGGGGGGAGAGCAGTACTTC. Its protein is CASSPVLAGGEQYF.